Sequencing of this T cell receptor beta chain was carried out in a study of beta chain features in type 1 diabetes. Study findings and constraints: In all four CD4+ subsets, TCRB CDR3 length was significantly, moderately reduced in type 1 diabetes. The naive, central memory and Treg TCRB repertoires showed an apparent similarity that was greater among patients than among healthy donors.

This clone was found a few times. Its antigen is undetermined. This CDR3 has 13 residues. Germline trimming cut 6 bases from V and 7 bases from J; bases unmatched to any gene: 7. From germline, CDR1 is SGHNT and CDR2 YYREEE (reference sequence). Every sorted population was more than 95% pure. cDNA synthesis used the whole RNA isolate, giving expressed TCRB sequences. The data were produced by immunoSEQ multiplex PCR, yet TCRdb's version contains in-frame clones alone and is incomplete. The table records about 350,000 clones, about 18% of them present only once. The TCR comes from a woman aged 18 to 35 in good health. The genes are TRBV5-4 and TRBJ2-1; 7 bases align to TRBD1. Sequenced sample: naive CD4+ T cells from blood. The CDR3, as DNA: TGTGCCAGCAAGGGGGCGAGGTTGAATGAGCAGTTCTTC. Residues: CASKGARLNEQFF.